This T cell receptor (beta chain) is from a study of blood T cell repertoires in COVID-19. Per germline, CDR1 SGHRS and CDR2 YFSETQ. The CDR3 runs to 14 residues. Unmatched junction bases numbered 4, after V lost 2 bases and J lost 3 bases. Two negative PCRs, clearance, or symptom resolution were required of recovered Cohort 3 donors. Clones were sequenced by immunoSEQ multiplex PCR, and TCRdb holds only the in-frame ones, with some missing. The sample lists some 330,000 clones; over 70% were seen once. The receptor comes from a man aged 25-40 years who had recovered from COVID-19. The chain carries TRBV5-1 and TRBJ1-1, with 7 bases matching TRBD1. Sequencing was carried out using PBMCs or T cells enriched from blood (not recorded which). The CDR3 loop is CASSFGRGYTEAFF. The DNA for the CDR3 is TGCGCCAGCAGCTTTGGCAGGGGGTACACTGAAGCTTTCTTT.